This T cell receptor (beta chain) stems from a study of blood T cell repertoires in COVID-19. With regard to this clone: Mismatch with germline at one junction end may stem from a read error.

In germline, CDR1 is MDHEN, CDR2 SYDVKM. This CDR3 is 12 amino acids long. The assay was immunoSEQ multiplex PCR, and TCRdb's table has in-frame clones only and misses some. The sample holds 220,000 or so clones, 86% seen once. A Seattle source enrolled patients during active infection and followed them longitudinally. The sample was peripheral blood. The J gene is TRBJ2-5, the V gene TRBV28; 7 bases are shared with TRBD1. This sequence originates from a woman between 45 and 65 years old with COVID-19, enrolled during active disease. The CDR3 DNA reads TGTGCCTCCGTAGGGACAGAAGAAACCCAGTACTTC. Its translation is CASVGTEETQYF.